These 24 T cell receptor beta chains share one sample of origin, sequenced in a study of T cells in Graves' hyperthyroidism and ophthalmopathy. Amplification yielded TCR beta CDR3 regions, with RNA transcripts as the source. RT-PCR in the first round (using the HTBI primer set) targeted the TCR CDR3. TCRdb reprocessed the multiplex PCR reads with MiXCR, giving one entry per CDR3 protein. Among 250,000 to 350,000 distinct CDR3 sequences listed, roughly 22% were seen once. Sequencing was done on a sample of blood. These receptor sequences come from a man between 25 and 39 years old with Graves' ophthalmopathy.

This clonotype was detected a few times. The genes are TRBV6-1 and TRBJ2-7; D assignment may be TRBD1 or TRBD2 (5 bases each). Trimming removed 8 bases from V and 0 bases from J, with 20 bases in between. Germline CDR1 MNHNS, CDR2 SASEGT. This CDR3 spans 16 amino acids. CDR3 protein: CASSPVGVSSSYEQYF. The CDR3 DNA is TGTGCCAGCTCTCCGGTGGGGGTTTCGAGCTCCTACGAGCAGTACTTC.

This CDR3 is CSARDGIGTRVRYGYTF. The CDR3 DNA reads TGCAGTGCTAGAGATGGGATCGGGACACGAGTCCGCTATGGCTACACCTTC. V and J are TRBV20-1 and TRBJ1-2; D may be TRBD1 (6 bases). Germline CDR1 DFQATT, CDR2 SNEGSKA (reference sequence). Trimming pared 0 bases from V and 4 bases from J, leaving 21 bases between. This CDR3 comprises 17 residues.

This clonotype has a count of ten or more. This chain joins TRBV6-5 and TRBJ1-2; 10 bases line up with TRBD1. Germline V CDR1 and CDR2: MNHEY, SVGAGI. With V trimmed by 2 bases and J by 5 bases, 5 bases remained unmatched. The CDR3 consists of 15 residues. CDR3 bases: TGTGCCAGCAGTTACGGGGGGACAGGGGATTATGGCTACACCTTC. Amino acids: CASSYGGTGDYGYTF.

Ten or more counts support this clonotype. V is TRBV28 and J is TRBJ1-1; weak D call: TRBD1 (5 bases). Germline V gene lookup returns CDR1 MDHEN and CDR2 SYDVKM. The CDR3 has 12 residues. V shed 8 bases and J shed 7 bases, with 14 bases lying between them. CDR3 sequence reads: CASGTKGDEAFF. Written as DNA, the CDR3 is TGTGCCAGCGGGACGAAAGGCGATGAAGCTTTCTTT.

Many counts were recorded for this clonotype. The chain joins TRBV2 to TRBJ2-7; TRBD1 is a possible D gene (6 bases). Trimming stripped 2 bases from V and 3 bases from J, with 14 bases between. Germline V gene data show CDR1 as SNHLY and CDR2 as FYNNEI. This CDR3 has 15 residues. DNA for the CDR3: TGTGCCAGCAGTGAAAATCAGGGGTCATTCTACGAGCAGTACTTC. Encoded protein: CASSENQGSFYEQYF. The whole variable domain, filled in from reference TRBV2 and TRBJ2-7, reads EPEVTQTPSHQVTQMGQEVILRCVPISNHLYFYWYRQILGQKVEFLVSFYNNEISEKSEIFDDQFSVERPDGSNFTLKIRSTKLEDSAMYFCASSENQGSFYEQYFGPGTRLTVT.

This clonotype has ten or more counts. The chain joins TRBV9 to TRBJ2-2; unclear D gene. Trimming removed 7 bases from V and 0 bases from J, with 16 bases in between. This CDR3 is built from 16 residues. Per the germline V gene, CDR1 is SGDLS and CDR2 is YYNGEE. CDR3 sequence (DNA): TGTGCCAGCGGCCCGACATTAAAACCGAACACCGGGGAGCTGTTTTTT. It specifies CASGPTLKPNTGELFF.

This clonotype has a handful of counts. The genes are TRBV20-1 and TRBJ2-7; D possibly corresponds to TRBD2 (6 bases). Per the germline V gene, CDR1 is DFQATT and CDR2 is SNEGSKA (reference sequence). Trimming cost V 0 bases and J 2 bases, with 17 bases left between them. CDR3 length: 16 amino acids. The CDR3 reads CSARDAGLALPYEQYF. The DNA for the CDR3 is TGCAGTGCTAGAGATGCCGGGCTAGCGTTACCCTACGAGCAGTACTTC.

The gene calls are TRBV27 and TRBJ1-1; 7 nucleotides agree with TRBD1. Germline V gene data show CDR1 as MNHEY and CDR2 as SMNVEV (reference sequence). CDR3 length equals 15 residues. After removal of 5 bases from V and 1 base from J, the junction contained 7 bases not matched to a gene. CDR3 residues: CASSPHRGQNTEAFF. CDR3 bases: TGTGCCAGCAGTCCTCACAGGGGACAGAACACTGAAGCTTTCTTT.

This clonotype was counted ten times or more. The V call is TRBV11-2, the J call TRBJ2-1; D is perhaps TRBD1 (6 bases). Germline assignment: CDR1 SGHAT and CDR2 FQNNGV. The CDR3 has 12 residues. The ends were cut back, 6 bases at V and 9 bases at J, with 12 bases in the middle. The CDR3 region is CASSPTGIEQFF. For the CDR3, the DNA is TGTGCCAGCAGTCCTACAGGGATTGAGCAGTTCTTC.

The chain is built from TRBV7-8 and TRBJ2-7; 15 bases match TRBD2. CDR1 and CDR2 (germline): SGHVS, FQNEAQ. This CDR3 has 17 residues. Trimming at V came to 3 bases and at J to 4 bases, leaving 7 bases not matched to a gene. CDR3 amino acids: CASSFRTSGRARYEQYF. CDR3 DNA: TGTGCCAGCAGCTTCCGGACTAGCGGGAGGGCGCGGTACGAGCAGTACTTC.

In its sample, this clonotype was seen many times. V usage is TRBV28 and J usage is TRBJ1-6, with D possibly being TRBD1 (5 bases). The CDR3 extends over 15 amino acids. Germline lookup yields CDR1 MDHEN and CDR2 SYDVKM. V gave up 6 bases and J gave up 7 bases, with 16 bases separating them. This CDR3 is CASSQIDRRNSPLHF. Here the CDR3 DNA reads TGTGCCAGCAGCCAAATCGACAGACGGAATTCACCCCTCCACTTT.

V usage is TRBV6-9 and J usage is TRBJ1-5, with D unresolved. The ends were cut back, 4 bases at V and 9 bases at J, with 7 bases in the middle. CDR1 and CDR2 (germline): MNHGY, SVAAGI. The CDR3 consists of 11 residues. CDR3 in DNA: TGTGCCAGCAGTTCAGTTTCGCCCCAGCATTTT. It translates to CASSSVSPQHF.

About this clonotype: A much larger clone is a single base away; this may be a read error. This chain uses TRBV30 with TRBJ2-1, with 7 nucleotides matching TRBD1. Germline V CDR1 and CDR2: GTSNPN, SVGIG (reference sequence). Trimming at V came to 4 bases and at J to 4 bases, leaving 7 bases not matched to a gene. The CDR3 has 14 amino acids. CDR3 in amino acids: CAWNTDREYNEQFF. CDR3 DNA sequence: TGTGCCTGGAATACCGACAGGGAATACAATGAGCAGTTCTTC. Using reference TRBV30 and TRBJ2-1 for the parts outside the CDR3, the full variable domain is SQTIHQWPATLVQPVGSPLSLECTVEGTSNPNLYWYRQAAGRGLQLLFYSVGIGQISSEVPQNLSASRPQDRQFILSSKKLLLSDSGFYLCAWNTDREYNEQFFGPGTRLTVL.

The V and J genes are TRBV5-1 and TRBJ2-7, with 10 bases matching TRBD2. The CDR3 has 16 amino acids. The germline gives CDR1 SGHRS, CDR2 YFSETQ. J gave up 7 bases and V 5 bases, and 15 bases lay outside the gene matches. Here the CDR3 DNA reads TGCGCCAGCAGAGAGGGTACTAGCGGGGCCGGGGAAGAGCAGTACTTC. This gives the protein CASREGTSGAGEEQYF.

The rearrangement joins TRBV3-1 to TRBJ2-5; 7 nucleotides agree with TRBD2. Per the germline V gene, CDR1 is LGHDT and CDR2 is YNNKEL (reference sequence). The V and J ends lost 8 bases and 5 bases, in that order; junction bases with no gene match: 14. This CDR3 has 15 amino acids. The CDR3 here is CASQDRAGATETQYF. CDR3 DNA sequence: TGTGCCAGCCAAGATAGGGCGGGAGCGACGGAGACCCAGTACTTC.

Only a few counts were recorded for this clonotype. The genes are TRBV6-1 and TRBJ2-5; D gene uncertain. Per the germline V gene, CDR1 is MNHNS and CDR2 is SASEGT. V was pared by 7 bases and J by 4 bases, with 13 bases between. The CDR3 consists of 13 residues. As DNA, the CDR3 is TGTGCCAGCACCCGAGGCGGTGGAGAGACCCAGTACTTC. It translates to CASTRGGGETQYF.

The CDR3 sequence: CASTRGQKFSSPLHF. CDR3 DNA sequence: TGTGCCAGCACGAGGGGACAGAAGTTTTCTTCACCCCTCCACTTT. The chain employs TRBV6-1 and TRBJ1-6, with 7 bases that match TRBD1. The CDR3 extends over 15 amino acids. With V trimmed by 7 bases and J by 9 bases, 12 bases remained unmatched. Per the germline V gene, CDR1 is MNHNS and CDR2 is SASEGT.

V gene TRBV6-1 combines with J gene TRBJ2-2; the D gene is possibly TRBD2 (7 bases). CDR3 length equals 17 residues. The V gene lost 2 bases and the J gene lost 1 base, with 14 bases spanning the gap. Looked up from germline, CDR1 is MNHNS and CDR2 is SASEGT. This CDR3 is CASSERGAGRNTGELFF. The CDR3 DNA follows: TGTGCCAGCAGTGAACGGGGGGCAGGGAGGAACACCGGGGAGCTGTTTTTT.

This clonotype has at least ten counts. The chain carries TRBV3-1 and TRBJ2-5, with D hard to call. The CDR3 runs 13 residues. The V gene's germline CDR1 is LGHDT and CDR2 YNNKEL (reference sequence). Trimming stripped 2 bases from V and 1 base from J, with 5 bases between. Here the CDR3 DNA reads TGTGCCAGCAGCCAACATTTCCAAGAGACCCAGTACTTC. Residues: CASSQHFQETQYF.

This clonotype was counted many times. The chain uses TRBV30 and TRBJ1-3, with unresolved D. CDR1 is GTSNPN, CDR2 SVGIG, per germline (reference sequence). This CDR3 has 11 amino acids. Trimming stripped 6 bases from V and 8 bases from J, with 11 bases between. The CDR3 spells CACQIVDTIYF. The CDR3 nucleotides read TGTGCCTGCCAGATTGTTGACACCATATATTTT. The complete variable domain, with remaining parts taken from reference TRBV30 and TRBJ1-3, reads SQTIHQWPATLVQPVGSPLSLECTVEGTSNPNLYWYRQAAGRGLQLLFYSVGIGQISSEVPQNLSASRPQDRQFILSSKKLLLSDSGFYLCACQIVDTIYFGEGSWLTVV.

Many counts were recorded for this clonotype. The V call is TRBV5-1, the J call TRBJ2-1, with D unclear. Per the germline V gene, CDR1 is SGHRS and CDR2 is YFSETQ. The CDR3 runs to 15 residues. V shed 0 bases and J shed 3 bases, with 10 bases lying between them. This CDR3 reads CASSLDGRYYNEQFF. In DNA form, the CDR3 reads TGCGCCAGCAGCTTGGACGGGCGATACTACAATGAGCAGTTCTTC.

About this clonotype: Relative to the germline gene, one junction end is altered; a read error may explain this. V gene TRBV7-7 combines with J gene TRBJ2-1; 7 bases agree with TRBD2. The CDR3 is made up of 15 amino acids. Germline V lookup: CDR1 SSHAT, CDR2 FNYEAQ (reference sequence). The DNA for the CDR3 is TGTGCTAGCAGCTTGCATCCCGGGGGGTCGAATGAGCAGTTCTTC. Translation gives CASSLHPGGSNEQFF.

This clonotype was detected many times. CDR3 protein: CASSLERVLGEQYF. DNA of the CDR3: TGTGCCAGCAGCTTAGAAAGGGTCCTAGGTGAGCAGTACTTC. The chain combines TRBV11-2 with TRBJ2-7; D unresolved. CDR1 is SGHAT, CDR2 FQNNGV, per germline. Trimming removed 0 bases at V and 7 bases at J, with 13 bases between. The CDR3 is made up of 14 amino acids.

There are many counts of this clonotype. CDR3 sequence reads: CASSLIGTYYEQYF. As DNA, the CDR3 is TGTGCCAGCAGCCTTATCGGGACATACTACGAGCAGTACTTC. This chain connects TRBV14 to TRBJ2-7, with D possibly matching TRBD1 (6 bases). Germline CDR1 and CDR2: SGHDN and FVKESK. The CDR3 spans 14 residues. Trimming shortened V by 4 bases and J by 3 bases, and 13 bases separated the two germline ends.